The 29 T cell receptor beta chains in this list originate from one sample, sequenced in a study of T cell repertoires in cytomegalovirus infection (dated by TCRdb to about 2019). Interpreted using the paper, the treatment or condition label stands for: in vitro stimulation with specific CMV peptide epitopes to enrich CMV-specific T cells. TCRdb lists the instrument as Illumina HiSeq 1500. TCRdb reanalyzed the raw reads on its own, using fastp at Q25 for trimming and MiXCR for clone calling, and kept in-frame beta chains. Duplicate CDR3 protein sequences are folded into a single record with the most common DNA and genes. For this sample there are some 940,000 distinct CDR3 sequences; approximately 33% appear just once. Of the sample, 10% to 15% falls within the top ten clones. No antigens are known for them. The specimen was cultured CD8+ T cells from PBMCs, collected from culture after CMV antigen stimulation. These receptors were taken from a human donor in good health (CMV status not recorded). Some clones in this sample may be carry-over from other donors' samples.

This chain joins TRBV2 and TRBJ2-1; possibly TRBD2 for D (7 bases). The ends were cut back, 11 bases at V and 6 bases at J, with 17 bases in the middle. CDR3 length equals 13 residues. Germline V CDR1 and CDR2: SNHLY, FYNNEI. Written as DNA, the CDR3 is TGTGCCGTCCGACGGGGGGCAGGCAATGAGCAGTTCTTC. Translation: CAVRRGAGNEQFF.

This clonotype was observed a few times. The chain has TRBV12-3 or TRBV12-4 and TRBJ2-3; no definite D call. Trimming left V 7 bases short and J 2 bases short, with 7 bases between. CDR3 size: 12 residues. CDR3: CASTGDTDTQYF. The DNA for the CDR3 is TGTGCCAGCACTGGGGACACAGATACGCAGTATTTT.

The CDR3, as DNA: TGCAGTGCTAGCGGGGGGGCAAGTACGCAGTATTTT. Its translation: CSASGGASTQYF. The chain recombines TRBV20-1 with TRBJ2-3; 8 bases map to TRBD2. The CDR3 has 12 residues. Germline lookup yields CDR1 DFQATT and CDR2 SNEGSKA (reference sequence). Trimming at V came to 3 bases and at J to 8 bases, leaving 4 bases not matched to a gene.

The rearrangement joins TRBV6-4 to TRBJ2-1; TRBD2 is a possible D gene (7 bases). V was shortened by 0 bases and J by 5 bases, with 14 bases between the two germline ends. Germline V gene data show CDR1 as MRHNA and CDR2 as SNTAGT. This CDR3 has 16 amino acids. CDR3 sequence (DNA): TGTGCCAGCAGTGACTCGAGGGAGGGGGTTAACAATGAGCAGTTCTTC. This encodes CASSDSREGVNNEQFF.

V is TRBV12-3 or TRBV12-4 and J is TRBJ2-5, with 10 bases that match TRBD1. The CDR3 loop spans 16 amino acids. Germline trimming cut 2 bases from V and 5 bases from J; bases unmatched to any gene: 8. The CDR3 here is CASSLSGQGVSETQYF. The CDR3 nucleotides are TGTGCCAGCAGTTTATCTGGACAGGGGGTTTCGGAGACCCAGTACTTC.

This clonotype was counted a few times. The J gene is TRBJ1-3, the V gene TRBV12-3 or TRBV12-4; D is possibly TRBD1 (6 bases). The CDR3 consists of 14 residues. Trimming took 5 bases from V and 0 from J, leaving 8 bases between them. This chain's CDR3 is CASSTDSSGNTIYF. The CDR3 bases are TGTGCCAGCAGTACGGACAGCTCTGGAAACACCATATATTTT.

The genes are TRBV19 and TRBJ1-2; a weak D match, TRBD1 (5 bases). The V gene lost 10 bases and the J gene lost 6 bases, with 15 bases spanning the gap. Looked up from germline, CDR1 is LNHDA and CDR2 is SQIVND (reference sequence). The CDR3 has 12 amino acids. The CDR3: CAIGGGIDGYTF. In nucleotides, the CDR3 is TGTGCCATCGGGGGAGGGATCGATGGCTACACCTTC.

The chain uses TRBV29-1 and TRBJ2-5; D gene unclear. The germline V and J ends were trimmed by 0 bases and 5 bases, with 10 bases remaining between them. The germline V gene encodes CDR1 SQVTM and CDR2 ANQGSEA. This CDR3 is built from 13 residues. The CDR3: CSVEDPTGETQYF. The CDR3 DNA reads TGCAGCGTTGAAGATCCCACTGGCGAGACCCAGTACTTC. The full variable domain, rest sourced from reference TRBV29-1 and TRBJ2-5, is SAVISQKPSRDICQRGTSLTIQCQVDSQVTMMFWYRQQPGQSLTLIATANQGSEATYESGFVIDKFPISRPNLTFSTLTVSNMSPEDSSIYLCSVEDPTGETQYFGPGTRLLVL.

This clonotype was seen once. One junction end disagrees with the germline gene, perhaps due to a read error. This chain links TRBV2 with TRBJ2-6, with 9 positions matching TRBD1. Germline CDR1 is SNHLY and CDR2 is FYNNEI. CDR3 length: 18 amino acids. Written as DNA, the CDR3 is TGTGTCAGCCTCTCGAGAGACAGGGGGGGTACTGGGGCCAACGTCCTGACTTTC. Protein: CVSLSRDRGGTGANVLTF.

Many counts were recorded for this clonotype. The CDR3 DNA reads TGTGCCAGCAGCTTAGAGAGGGGTGCTAACTATGGCTACACCTTC. Amino acids: CASSLERGANYGYTF. The rearrangement links TRBV7-2 to TRBJ1-2; tentative D call: TRBD1 (5 bases). CDR1 is SGHTA, CDR2 FQGNSA, per germline. This CDR3 spans 15 amino acids. With 1 base removed from V and 0 bases from J, the gap between germline ends came to 9 bases.

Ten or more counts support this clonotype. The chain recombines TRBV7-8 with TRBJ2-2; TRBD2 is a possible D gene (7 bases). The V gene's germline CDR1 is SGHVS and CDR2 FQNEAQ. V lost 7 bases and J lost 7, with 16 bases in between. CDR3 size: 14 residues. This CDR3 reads CASTKGGAVGELFF. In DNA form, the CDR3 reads TGTGCCAGCACCAAAGGGGGGGCTGTCGGGGAGCTGTTTTTT.

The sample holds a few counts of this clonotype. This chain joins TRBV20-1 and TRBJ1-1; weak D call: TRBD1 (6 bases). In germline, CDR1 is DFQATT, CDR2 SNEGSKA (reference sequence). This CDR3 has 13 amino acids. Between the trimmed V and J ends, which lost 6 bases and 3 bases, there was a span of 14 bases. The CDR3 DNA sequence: TGCAGTGCCAAACAGGGTAGGGACACTGAAGCTTTCTTT. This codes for CSAKQGRDTEAFF.

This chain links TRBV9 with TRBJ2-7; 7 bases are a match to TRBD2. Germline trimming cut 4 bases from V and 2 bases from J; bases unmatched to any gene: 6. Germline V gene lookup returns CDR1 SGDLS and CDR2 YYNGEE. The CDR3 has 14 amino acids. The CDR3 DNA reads TGTGCCAGCAGCTCCGGGGACTACCCCTACGAGCAGTACTTC. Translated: CASSSGDYPYEQYF.

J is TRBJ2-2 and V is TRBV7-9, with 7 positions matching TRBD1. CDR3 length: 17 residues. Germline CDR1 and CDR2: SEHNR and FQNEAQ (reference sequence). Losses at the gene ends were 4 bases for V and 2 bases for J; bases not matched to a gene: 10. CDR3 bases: TGTGCCAGCAGCTCTTACCACGACAGGGCTAACACCGGGGAGCTGTTTTTT. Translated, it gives CASSSYHDRANTGELFF.

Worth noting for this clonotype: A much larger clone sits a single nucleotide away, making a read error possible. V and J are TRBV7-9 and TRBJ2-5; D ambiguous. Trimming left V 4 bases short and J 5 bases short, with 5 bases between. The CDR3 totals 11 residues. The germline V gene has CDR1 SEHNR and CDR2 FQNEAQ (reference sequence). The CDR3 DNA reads TGTGCCAGCAGCTCGATGGAGACCCAGTACTTC. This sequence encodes CASSSMETQYF.

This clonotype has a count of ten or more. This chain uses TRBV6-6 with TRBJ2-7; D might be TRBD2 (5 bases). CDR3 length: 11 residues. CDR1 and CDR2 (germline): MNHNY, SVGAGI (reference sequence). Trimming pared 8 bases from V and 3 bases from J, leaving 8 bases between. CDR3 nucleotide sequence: TGTGCCAGCGCCGGACTCTACGAGCAGTACTTC. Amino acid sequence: CASAGLYEQYF.

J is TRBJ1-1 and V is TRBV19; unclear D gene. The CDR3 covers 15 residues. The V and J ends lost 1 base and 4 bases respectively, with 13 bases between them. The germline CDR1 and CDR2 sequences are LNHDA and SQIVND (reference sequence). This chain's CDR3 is CASSIGPRGLTEAFF. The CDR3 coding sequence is TGTGCCAGTAGTATAGGGCCCCGTGGGCTCACTGAAGCTTTCTTT.

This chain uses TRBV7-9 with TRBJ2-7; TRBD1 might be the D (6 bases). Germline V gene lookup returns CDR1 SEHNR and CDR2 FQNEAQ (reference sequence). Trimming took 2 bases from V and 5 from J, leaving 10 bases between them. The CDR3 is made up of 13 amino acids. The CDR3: CASSLPRQDEQYF. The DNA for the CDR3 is TGTGCCAGCAGCTTACCCCGACAGGACGAGCAGTACTTC. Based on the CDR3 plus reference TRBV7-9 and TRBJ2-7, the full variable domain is DTGVSQNPRHKITKRGQNVTFRCDPISEHNRLYWYRQTLGQGPEFLTYFQNEAQLEKSRLLSDRFSAERPKGSFSTLEIQRTEQGDSAMYLCASSLPRQDEQYFGPGTRLTVT.

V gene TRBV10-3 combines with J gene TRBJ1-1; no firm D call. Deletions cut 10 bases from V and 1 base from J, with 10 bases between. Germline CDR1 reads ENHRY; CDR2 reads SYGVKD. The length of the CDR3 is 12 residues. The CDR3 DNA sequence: TGTGCCACCATGACCGGGAACACTGAAGCTTTCTTT. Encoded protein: CATMTGNTEAFF.

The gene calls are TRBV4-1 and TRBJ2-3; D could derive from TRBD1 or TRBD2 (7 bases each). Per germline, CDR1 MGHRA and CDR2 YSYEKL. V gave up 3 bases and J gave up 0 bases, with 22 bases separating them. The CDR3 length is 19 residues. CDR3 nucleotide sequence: TGCGCCAGCAGCCATCCTCTCTCAGGGGGGGCGTTTAGCACAGATACGCAGTATTTT. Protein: CASSHPLSGGAFSTDTQYF.

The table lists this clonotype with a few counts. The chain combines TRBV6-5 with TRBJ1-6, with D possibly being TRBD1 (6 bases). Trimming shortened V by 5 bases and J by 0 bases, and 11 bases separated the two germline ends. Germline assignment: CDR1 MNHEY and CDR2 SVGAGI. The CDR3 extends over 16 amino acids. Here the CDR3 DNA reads TGTGCCAGCAGTAATACAGGGAGCTCCTATAATTCACCCCTCCACTTT. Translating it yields CASSNTGSSYNSPLHF.

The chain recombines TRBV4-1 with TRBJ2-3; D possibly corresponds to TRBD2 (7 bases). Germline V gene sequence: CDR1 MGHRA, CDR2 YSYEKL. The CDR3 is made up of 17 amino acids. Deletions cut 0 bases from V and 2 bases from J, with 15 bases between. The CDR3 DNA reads TGCGCCAGCAGCCAAGATGGGGGGGGGCCCCCCACAGATACGCAGTATTTT. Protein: CASSQDGGGPPTDTQYF.

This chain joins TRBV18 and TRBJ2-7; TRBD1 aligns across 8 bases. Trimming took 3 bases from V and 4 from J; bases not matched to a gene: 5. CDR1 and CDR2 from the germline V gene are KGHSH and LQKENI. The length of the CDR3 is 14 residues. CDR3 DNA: TGTGCCAGCTCACCCACGGACAGGGTATACGAGCAGTACGTC. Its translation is CASSPTDRVYEQYV.

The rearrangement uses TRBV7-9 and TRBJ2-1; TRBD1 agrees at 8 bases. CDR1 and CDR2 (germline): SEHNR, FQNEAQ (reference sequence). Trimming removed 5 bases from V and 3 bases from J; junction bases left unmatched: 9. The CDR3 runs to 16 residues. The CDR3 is CASSLRTGTFYNEQFF. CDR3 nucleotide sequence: TGTGCCAGCAGCCTCAGGACAGGGACTTTCTACAATGAGCAGTTCTTC.

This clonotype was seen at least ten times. CDR3 nucleotides: TGTGCCAGCAGCTACCGACTGAACACTGAAGCTTTCTTT. The encoded protein is CASSYRLNTEAFF. The chain links TRBV6-2 or TRBV6-3 to TRBJ1-1; D gene unclear. The CDR3 has 13 amino acids. Trimming pared 6 bases from V and 0 bases from J, leaving 8 bases between. Germline V lookup: CDR1 MNHEY, CDR2 SVGEGT.

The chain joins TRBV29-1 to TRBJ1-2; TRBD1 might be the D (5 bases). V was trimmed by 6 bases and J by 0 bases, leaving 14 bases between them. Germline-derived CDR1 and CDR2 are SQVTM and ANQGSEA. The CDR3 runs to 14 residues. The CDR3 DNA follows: TGCAGCGTCCCTAACAGGCCCGCTAACTATGGCTACACCTTC. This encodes CSVPNRPANYGYTF.

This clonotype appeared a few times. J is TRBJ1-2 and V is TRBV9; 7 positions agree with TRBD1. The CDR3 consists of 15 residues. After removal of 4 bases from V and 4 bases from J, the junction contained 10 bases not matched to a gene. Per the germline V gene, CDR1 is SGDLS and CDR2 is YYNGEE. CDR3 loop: CASSLNSQGSYGYTF. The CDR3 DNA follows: TGTGCCAGCAGCCTCAATTCACAGGGGTCCTATGGCTACACCTTC.

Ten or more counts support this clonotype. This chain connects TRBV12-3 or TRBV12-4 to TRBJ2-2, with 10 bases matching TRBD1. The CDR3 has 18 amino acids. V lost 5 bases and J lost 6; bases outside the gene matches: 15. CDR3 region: CASSPGQGGWSDSGELFF. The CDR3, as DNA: TGTGCCAGCAGTCCTGGACAGGGGGGATGGTCGGACTCCGGGGAGCTGTTTTTT.

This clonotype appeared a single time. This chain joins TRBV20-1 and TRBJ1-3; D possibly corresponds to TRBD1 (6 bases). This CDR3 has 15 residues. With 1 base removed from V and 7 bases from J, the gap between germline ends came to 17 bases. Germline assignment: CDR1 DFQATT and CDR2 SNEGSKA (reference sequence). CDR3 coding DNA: TGCAGTGCTAGAGCTCAGGGGCCGGCGGGGAACACCATATATTTT. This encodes CSARAQGPAGNTIYF.